Below, 32 T cell receptor beta chains from the same sample are listed, as sequenced in a study of T cell responses to AZD1222 COVID-19 vaccine. Method: immunoSEQ multiplex PCR; TCRdb's copy keeps in-frame clones and lacks some. Among about 180,000 clones listed, approximately 94% were seen once. The source was peripheral blood, collected 28 days after the second AZD1222 dose. These receptors were obtained from an adult who received the AZD1222 COVID-19 vaccine.

The chain uses TRBV25-1 and TRBJ2-3, with D perhaps TRBD2 (6 bases). V was pared by 6 bases and J by 4 bases, with 11 bases between. This CDR3 comprises 13 residues. Germline V CDR1 and CDR2: MGHDK, SYGVNS. Written as DNA, the CDR3 is TGTGCCAGCAGCGGGGGATATGCAGATACGCAGTATTTT. Protein sequence: CASSGGYADTQYF.

This chain joins TRBV7-2 and TRBJ1-1, with a weak D call TRBD1 (6 bases). CDR3 length: 18 amino acids. Trimming took off 3 bases at V and 0 bases at J, with 20 bases between the two ends. CDR1 is SGHTA, CDR2 FQGNSA, per germline. The CDR3 spells CASSFGGARSRMNTEAFF. CDR3 DNA: TGTGCCAGCAGCTTCGGGGGCGCGAGGAGTCGGATGAACACTGAAGCTTTCTTT.

The chain joins TRBV7-9 to TRBJ1-1; D is ambiguous. Germline V gene data show CDR1 as SEHNR and CDR2 as FQNEAQ (reference sequence). Trimming took 2 bases from V and 0 from J, leaving 7 bases between them. This CDR3 has 14 amino acids. This CDR3 is CASSLTGVNTEAFF. The CDR3 region has the DNA TGTGCCAGCAGCTTAACGGGTGTGAACACTGAAGCTTTCTTT.

The chain joins TRBV9 to TRBJ2-2; the match to TRBD1 covers 8 bases. With V trimmed by 4 bases and J by 7 bases, 3 bases remained unmatched. Germline CDR1 SGDLS, CDR2 YYNGEE. This CDR3 comprises 13 residues. Here the CDR3 reads CASSFRGRGELFF. The CDR3 region has the DNA TGTGCCAGCAGCTTCAGGGGGCGCGGGGAGCTGTTTTTT.

Written as DNA, the CDR3 is TGCAGCGTTGAAGACCCCGGGACAGGCTTGAATGAAAAACTGTTTTTT. Translated: CSVEDPGTGLNEKLFF. V and J are TRBV29-1 and TRBJ1-4; 8 nucleotides line up with TRBD1. This CDR3 region has 16 residues. Germline V gene data show CDR1 as SQVTM and CDR2 as ANQGSEA. Trimming at V came to 0 bases and at J to 5 bases, leaving 8 bases not matched to a gene.

This clone was found once. V and J are TRBV6-5 and TRBJ2-6; D not certain. Per the germline V gene, CDR1 is MNHEY and CDR2 is SVGAGI. V dropped 7 bases and J dropped 0 bases, with 10 bases sitting between them. The CDR3 is 15 residues long. For the CDR3, the DNA is TGTGCCAGCAACCCAGGAGTCTCTGGGGCCAACGTCCTGACTTTC. It codes for CASNPGVSGANVLTF.

The CDR3 loop is CASSLWGNQPQHF. Written as DNA, the CDR3 is TGCGCCAGCAGCTTGTGGGGAAATCAGCCCCAGCATTTT. This chain connects TRBV5-1 to TRBJ1-5; D gene uncertain. The length of the CDR3 is 13 residues. Trimming removed 1 base at V and 4 bases at J, with 6 bases between. Germline V CDR1 and CDR2: SGHRS, YFSETQ.

The rearrangement joins TRBV5-1 to TRBJ1-5; possibly TRBD1 for D (5 bases). Germline V gene sequence: CDR1 SGHRS, CDR2 YFSETQ. CDR3 length: 14 residues. Trimming removed 0 bases from V and 7 bases from J, with 11 bases in between. The CDR3 DNA is TGCGCCAGCAGCTTGGTGGGGACCGGGCAGCCCCAGCATTTT. It specifies CASSLVGTGQPQHF.

The chain combines TRBV7-9 with TRBJ2-2; TRBD1 agrees at 9 bases. Per germline, CDR1 SEHNR and CDR2 FQNEAQ (reference sequence). V shed 3 bases, J shed 3 bases, and the junction held 2 bases outside the gene matches. The CDR3 spans 15 residues. The CDR3 spells CASSLGQGDTGELFF. CDR3 sequence (DNA): TGTGCCAGCAGCTTGGGACAGGGCGACACCGGGGAGCTGTTTTTT.

In this sample, this clone turned up once. The rearrangement uses TRBV25-1 and TRBJ1-4; D is uncertain. Trimming removed 7 bases at V and 7 bases at J, with 16 bases between. The CDR3 sequence is 14 residues long. Germline loops: CDR1 MGHDK, CDR2 SYGVNS. The CDR3 DNA is TGTGCCAGCAACCTAGGCGGAAGAGGTGAAAAACTGTTTTTT. Amino acids: CASNLGGRGEKLFF.

The chain combines TRBV5-1 with TRBJ2-5; D perhaps matches TRBD1 (6 bases). The V end lost 0 bases, the J end lost 5 bases, and 11 bases lay between the germline ends. The germline CDR1 and CDR2 sequences are SGHRS and YFSETQ. The CDR3 has 14 amino acids. The CDR3 DNA reads TGCGCCAGCAGCTTGGGGGGGCCCGGGGAGACCCAGTACTTC. Translated, it gives CASSLGGPGETQYF.

This chain links TRBV19 with TRBJ1-1, with 12 bases lining up with TRBD1. The germline V gene has CDR1 LNHDA and CDR2 SQIVND (reference sequence). CDR3 length: 14 amino acids. V lost 8 bases and J lost 4; bases outside the gene matches: 5. For the CDR3, the DNA is TGTGCCAGTGAGCCGGGACAGGGGGCCACTGAAGCTTTCTTT. Encoded protein: CASEPGQGATEAFF.

This clone appeared once. This rearrangement joins TRBV4-1 to TRBJ1-2; D remains unclear. V was shortened by 0 bases and J by 8 bases, with 22 bases between the two germline ends. Looked up from germline, CDR1 is MGHRA and CDR2 is YSYEKL. CDR3 length: 17 amino acids. CDR3 sequence (DNA): TGCGCCAGCAGCCAAGAAACTGGGGTTCTCGAAATGAGGGGCTACACCTTC. As protein: CASSQETGVLEMRGYTF.

This rearrangement joins TRBV5-1 to TRBJ1-4, with 11 bases aligning to TRBD1. This CDR3 comprises 17 residues. Germline CDR1 reads SGHRS; CDR2 reads YFSETQ. The junction had 8 bases not matched to a gene; V was cut back by 4 bases and J by 3 bases. The CDR3 region is CASSGAGTGGANEKLFF. DNA for the CDR3: TGCGCCAGCAGCGGCGCCGGGACAGGGGGTGCTAATGAAAAACTGTTTTTT.

The sample holds one count of this clone. The chain employs TRBV6-5 and TRBJ1-1; unclear D gene. The V and J ends lost 4 bases and 0 bases respectively, with 9 bases between them. Germline loops: CDR1 MNHEY, CDR2 SVGAGI. The CDR3 totals 14 residues. The CDR3 region is CASSLDGLNTEAFF. The DNA of the CDR3 is TGTGCCAGCAGTTTGGACGGTTTGAACACTGAAGCTTTCTTT.

The CDR3 reads CAWTVDRDTEAFF. The CDR3 coding sequence is TGTGCCTGGACCGTGGACAGGGACACTGAAGCTTTCTTT. V gene TRBV30 combines with J gene TRBJ1-1, with 8 positions matching TRBD1. The CDR3 has 13 amino acids. Germline CDR1 GTSNPN, CDR2 SVGIG (reference sequence). V was clipped by 4 bases and J by 3 bases; unmatched bases: 4.

The sample holds a few counts of this clone. The V gene is TRBV7-2, the J gene TRBJ1-1, with D unresolved. The germline V gene encodes CDR1 SGHTA and CDR2 FQGNSA. This CDR3 contains 13 residues. Trimming removed 0 bases at V and 6 bases at J, with 8 bases between. The DNA of the CDR3 is TGTGCCAGCAGCTTAGCCTGGGATCCTGAAGCTTTCTTT. Protein: CASSLAWDPEAFF.

This chain links TRBV19 with TRBJ2-3; D remains ambiguous. From germline, CDR1 is LNHDA and CDR2 SQIVND (reference sequence). The CDR3 runs 12 residues. V gave up 3 bases and J gave up 0 bases, with 1 base separating them. The CDR3 is CASSMSTDTQYF. CDR3 coding DNA: TGTGCCAGTAGTATGAGCACAGATACGCAGTATTTT.

The chain employs TRBV27 and TRBJ1-1, with no clear D. The germline V gene has CDR1 MNHEY and CDR2 SMNVEV (reference sequence). The CDR3 runs to 13 residues. The V end was cut by 4 bases, the J end by 1 base, with 7 bases between. CDR3 loop: CASSSGWNTEAFF. In DNA form, the CDR3 reads TGTGCCAGCAGTTCTGGTTGGAACACTGAAGCTTTCTTT.

The V call is TRBV9, the J call TRBJ1-4; D gene unclear. Trimming cost V 7 bases and J 5 bases, with 12 bases left between them. This CDR3 has 13 amino acids. Germline V gene lookup returns CDR1 SGDLS and CDR2 YYNGEE. The chain's CDR3 is CASARAGNEKLFF. The CDR3 coding sequence is TGTGCCAGCGCTCGGGCAGGAAATGAAAAACTGTTTTTT.

V and J are TRBV5-5 and TRBJ2-2; weak D call: TRBD2 (5 bases). Germline CDR1 SGHKS, CDR2 YYEKEE (reference sequence). Trimming shortened V by 0 bases and J by 6 bases, and 15 bases separated the two germline ends. CDR3 length: 16 residues. The CDR3 is CASSLALSEISGELFF. The CDR3 DNA reads TGTGCCAGCAGCTTGGCGCTTAGCGAAATCTCCGGGGAGCTGTTTTTT.

The chain uses TRBV4-1 and TRBJ1-3; TRBD1 is a possible D gene (5 bases). Looked up from germline, CDR1 is MGHRA and CDR2 is YSYEKL. With 4 bases removed from V and 0 bases from J, the gap between germline ends came to 10 bases. This CDR3 region has 15 residues. CDR3 DNA sequence: TGCGCCAGCAGCCTGATGGGACGCTCTGGAAACACCATATATTTT. Protein: CASSLMGRSGNTIYF.

The V gene is TRBV10-3, the J gene TRBJ2-7, with D unclear. Trimming cost V 5 bases and J 5 bases, with 7 bases left between them. The length of the CDR3 is 11 residues. In germline, CDR1 is ENHRY, CDR2 SYGVKD. The CDR3 protein is CAISKEDEQYF. DNA of the CDR3: TGTGCCATCAGTAAAGAGGACGAGCAGTACTTC.

V gene TRBV4-1 combines with J gene TRBJ2-7, with D maybe TRBD2 (6 bases). Germline V gene data show CDR1 as MGHRA and CDR2 as YSYEKL. Trimming took off 2 bases at V and 6 bases at J, with 23 bases between the two ends. This CDR3 contains 17 residues. The CDR3 reads CASSQSPLGGKRSEQYF. CDR3 DNA sequence: TGCGCCAGCAGCCAAAGTCCGCTCGGGGGTAAAAGAAGCGAGCAGTACTTC.

The chain links TRBV4-3 to TRBJ1-6; perhaps TRBD1 as D (6 bases). The length of the CDR3 is 14 residues. Trimming took off 8 bases at V and 0 bases at J, with 8 bases between the two ends. The germline gives CDR1 LGHNA, CDR2 YSLEER. The CDR3 DNA reads as TGCGCCAGCGGACAGAGCTCCTATAATTCACCCCTCCACTTT. Amino acid sequence: CASGQSSYNSPLHF.

The V call is TRBV2, the J call TRBJ2-6; 7 nucleotides agree with TRBD1. The CDR3 sequence is 16 residues long. The trim removed 6 bases at V and 0 bases at J, leaving 5 bases unmatched. Germline CDR1 and CDR2: SNHLY and FYNNEI. CDR3 nucleotides: TGTGCCAGCAGAAGACAGGGACCCTCTGGGGCCAACGTCCTGACTTTC. It specifies CASRRQGPSGANVLTF.

The V call is TRBV27, the J call TRBJ1-4, with D tentatively TRBD1 (6 bases). CDR1 and CDR2 (germline): MNHEY, SMNVEV (reference sequence). CDR3 size: 15 residues. Trimming stripped 7 bases from V and 3 bases from J, with 15 bases between. The CDR3 here is CASTALGASNEKLFF. The CDR3 nucleotides are TGTGCCAGCACCGCCCTGGGGGCTTCTAATGAAAAACTGTTTTTT.

This sequence joins TRBV12-5 and TRBJ1-5; D is possibly TRBD1 (6 bases). Germline assignment: CDR1 LGHNT and CDR2 FRNRAP. Trimming removed 7 bases at V and 9 bases at J, with 16 bases between. This CDR3 has 13 residues. The CDR3 region has the DNA TGTGCTAGTGTCCTGACCGGGACATCGCCCCAGCATTTT. This sequence encodes CASVLTGTSPQHF.

The chain has TRBV19 and TRBJ1-2; unclear D gene. Per the germline V gene, CDR1 is LNHDA and CDR2 is SQIVND (reference sequence). The CDR3 consists of 14 residues. The V end was cut by 5 bases, the J end by 2 bases, with 12 bases between. The CDR3 is CASSPRSTNYGYTF. CDR3 coding DNA: TGTGCCAGTAGTCCGAGGAGTACGAACTATGGCTACACCTTC.

This clone has a single count. This rearrangement joins TRBV7-9 to TRBJ2-7, with D unresolved. Germline CDR1 is SEHNR and CDR2 is FQNEAQ (reference sequence). This CDR3 is built from 15 residues. V was pared by 6 bases and J by 0 bases, with 15 bases between. CDR3 in amino acids: CASRPAWTSSYEQYF. CDR3 bases: TGTGCCAGCAGGCCAGCCTGGACGAGCTCCTACGAGCAGTACTTC.

The V gene is TRBV28, the J gene TRBJ1-1; D uncertain. There are 10 residues in the CDR3. From germline, CDR1 is MDHEN and CDR2 SYDVKM. Trimming left V 5 bases short and J 10 bases short, with 8 bases between. The chain's CDR3 is CASSLLGAFF. The CDR3 coding sequence is TGTGCCAGCAGTCTATTAGGAGCTTTCTTT.

The J gene is TRBJ1-3, the V gene TRBV19; 9 nucleotides agree with TRBD1. The germline CDR1 and CDR2 sequences are LNHDA and SQIVND (reference sequence). The CDR3 sequence is 16 residues long. The V and J ends lost 6 bases and 3 bases, in that order; junction bases with no gene match: 9. The CDR3 DNA sequence: TGTGCCAGTAGCGAAAGGGGACAGGGCTTTGGAAACACCATATATTTT. This gives the protein CASSERGQGFGNTIYF.